One and the same sample provided the 30 T cell receptor beta chains below, sequenced in a study of blood T cell repertoires in COVID-19. Assay: immunoSEQ multiplex PCR; the TCRdb copy retains only in-frame clones and omits some. The sample contains around 20,000 clones, roughly four fifths of which appear only once. The sequencing sample was made of peripheral blood. The receptors were sampled from a human donor in a cohort sampled during active COVID-19.

The chain is built from TRBV5-6 and TRBJ1-5; no clear D gene. The germline CDR1 and CDR2 sequences are SGHDT and YYEEEE. V lost 4 bases and J 0 bases, leaving 11 bases between the germline ends. This CDR3 spans 15 amino acids. The CDR3 is CASSPDPNSNQPQHF. CDR3 sequence (DNA): TGTGCCAGCAGCCCCGATCCTAATAGCAATCAGCCCCAGCATTTT.

The chain employs TRBV5-1 and TRBJ2-2; maybe TRBD1 (6 bases). This CDR3 spans 14 amino acids. The V end was cut by 5 bases, the J end by 4 bases, with 12 bases between. From germline, CDR1 is SGHRS and CDR2 YFSETQ. Written as DNA, the CDR3 is TGCGCCAGCAGGCCGCCAGGGGTCACCGGGGAGCTGTTTTTT. As protein: CASRPPGVTGELFF.

V gene TRBV14 combines with J gene TRBJ1-2, with D possibly TRBD1 on 6 matching bases. The CDR3 runs to 15 residues. Trimming stripped 1 base from V and 4 bases from J, with 13 bases between. Germline CDR1 and CDR2: SGHDN and FVKESK. The CDR3 loop is CASSQAGGATYGYTF. DNA of the CDR3: TGTGCCAGCAGCCAAGCGGGGGGGGCGACCTATGGCTACACCTTC.

This clone was found a few times. The chain is built from TRBV27 and TRBJ2-7; D unresolved. Trimming left V 5 bases short and J 0 bases short, with 14 bases between. CDR1 is MNHEY and CDR2 is SMNVEV in the germline V gene (reference sequence). The CDR3 length is 15 residues. CDR3 region: CASSNFRGSSYEQYF. CDR3 nucleotide sequence: TGTGCCAGCAGTAATTTTCGAGGTAGCTCCTACGAGCAGTACTTC.

This chain connects TRBV4-2 to TRBJ2-3, with D tentatively TRBD2 (7 bases). Deletions cut 3 bases from V and 4 bases from J, with 20 bases between. This CDR3 has 17 amino acids. Germline loops: CDR1 LGHNA, CDR2 YNFKEQ. The CDR3 coding sequence is TGTGCCAGCAGCCAGTCTGTGGGAGGGGGTTCGGCAGATACGCAGTATTTT. Translation: CASSQSVGGGSADTQYF.

The CDR3 DNA reads TGTGCCACCTCGGACAGGTACTACGAGCAGTACTTC. Its translation: CATSDRYYEQYF. The V and J genes are TRBV15 and TRBJ2-7; 7 bases agree with TRBD1. The germline CDR1 and CDR2 sequences are LNHNV and YYDKDF (reference sequence). The V segment lost 8 bases and the J segment 3 bases; nucleotides outside the gene matches: 4. The CDR3 sequence is 12 residues long.

The chain carries TRBV5-1 and TRBJ1-1; 11 bases align to TRBD1. This CDR3 comprises 14 residues. V lost 5 bases to trimming and J lost 11 bases; unmatched junction nucleotides: 11. Germline V gene data show CDR1 as SGHRS and CDR2 as YFSETQ. CDR3 residues: CASRSGTGGGEAFF. The CDR3 DNA reads TGCGCCAGCAGGTCGGGGACAGGGGGAGGTGAGGCTTTCTTT.

The chain is built from TRBV6-4 and TRBJ2-1, with a tentative D call TRBD1 (5 bases). V was trimmed by 4 bases and J by 4 bases, leaving 14 bases between them. This CDR3 has 15 amino acids. Germline V gene data show CDR1 as MRHNA and CDR2 as SNTAGT. CDR3 nucleotide sequence: TGTGCCAGCAGTGCCCAAGGGGCGGATTACAATGAGCAGTTCTTC. It codes for CASSAQGADYNEQFF.

The chain uses TRBV7-9 and TRBJ1-2; TRBD1 agrees at 11 bases. Germline CDR1 reads SEHNR; CDR2 reads FQNEAQ (reference sequence). The CDR3 length is 15 residues. Trimming took 5 bases from V and 3 from J; bases not matched to a gene: 5. CDR3 sequence: CASSPGQGADYGYTF. The CDR3 nucleotides read TGTGCCAGCAGCCCAGGACAGGGGGCAGACTATGGCTACACCTTC.

V usage is TRBV28 and J usage is TRBJ2-7, with a possible D match to TRBD1 (6 bases). There are 15 residues in the CDR3. V was cut by 6 bases and J by 5 bases, with 20 bases left in between. Germline CDR1 reads MDHEN; CDR2 reads SYDVKM. CDR3 region: CASSPPGQGSNEQYF. CDR3 bases: TGTGCCAGCAGCCCACCTGGGCAGGGGAGTAACGAGCAGTACTTC.

The chain joins TRBV11-2 to TRBJ2-7; TRBD2 agrees at 7 bases. The CDR3 contains 14 residues. Germline CDR1 and CDR2: SGHAT and FQNNGV. V lost 5 bases and J lost 4; bases outside the gene matches: 8. The CDR3 protein is CASSGGGGGYEQYF. CDR3 in DNA: TGTGCCAGCAGCGGGGGGGGAGGAGGGTACGAGCAGTACTTC.

J is TRBJ2-1 and V is TRBV9; D perhaps matches TRBD2 (6 bases). This CDR3 spans 15 amino acids. V was clipped by 0 bases and J by 3 bases, with 10 bases between them. CDR1 SGDLS and CDR2 YYNGEE come from the germline V gene. In DNA form, the CDR3 reads TGTGCCAGCAGCGTAGGGGCTAGCGACTACAATGAGCAGTTCTTC. Protein product: CASSVGASDYNEQFF.

V is TRBV5-4 and J is TRBJ1-3; D gene uncertain. Trimming pared 0 bases from V and 0 bases from J, leaving 7 bases between. This CDR3 contains 15 residues. Germline-derived CDR1 and CDR2 are SGHNT and YYREEE (reference sequence). CDR3 in amino acids: CASSLGGSSGNTIYF. The CDR3 region has the DNA TGTGCCAGCAGCTTGGGTGGGAGCTCTGGAAACACCATATATTTT.

Only a few counts were recorded for this clone. The rearrangement joins TRBV11-2 to TRBJ2-1; D perhaps matches TRBD2 (5 bases). The CDR3 has 16 amino acids. V was pared by 1 base and J by 4 bases, with 14 bases between. Germline CDR1 reads SGHAT; CDR2 reads FQNNGV. For the CDR3, the DNA is TGTGCCAGCAGCTTAGTGGTCCCAGGACTTTACAATGAGCAGTTCTTC. Its protein product is CASSLVVPGLYNEQFF.

The V and J genes are TRBV30 and TRBJ1-2; TRBD1 matches at 12 bases. Trimming at V came to 0 bases and at J to 5 bases, leaving 10 bases not matched to a gene. This CDR3 is built from 17 residues. Germline loops: CDR1 GTSNPN, CDR2 SVGIG (reference sequence). As DNA, the CDR3 is TGTGCCTGGAGTGTTTCGGGACAGGGGGCGCGGTTATATGGCTACACCTTC. Its translation is CAWSVSGQGARLYGYTF.

The V gene is TRBV7-6, the J gene TRBJ2-5, with TRBD2 matching 7 bases. The CDR3 length is 13 residues. Germline V lookup: CDR1 SGHVS, CDR2 FNYEAQ. The V segment lost 1 base and the J segment 5 bases; nucleotides outside the gene matches: 1. The CDR3 DNA reads as TGTGCCAGCAGCTTAGTGGGGGGGGAGACCCAGTACTTC. Translated: CASSLVGGETQYF.

The table lists this clone with a count of one. The gene calls are TRBV19 and TRBJ2-1, with 8 bases that match TRBD2. V dropped 4 bases and J dropped 4; count of bases not matched to a gene: 6. From germline, CDR1 is LNHDA and CDR2 SQIVND (reference sequence). CDR3 length: 15 amino acids. The CDR3: CASSTLAGAYNEQFF. In DNA, the CDR3 is TGTGCCAGTAGTACTCTAGCGGGTGCATACAATGAGCAGTTCTTC.

By share, this clone counts as medium-sized. The chain joins TRBV24-1 to TRBJ2-2, with 8 bases fitting TRBD1. The CDR3 contains 16 residues. Trimming removed 0 bases from V and 5 bases from J; junction bases left unmatched: 4. Germline loops: CDR1 KGHDR, CDR2 SFDVKD. CDR3 residues: CATSDLAGGDTGELFF. The CDR3 nucleotides are TGTGCCACCAGTGATTTGGCAGGGGGCGATACCGGGGAGCTGTTTTTT.

This clone was seen more than once but under ten times. The chain recombines TRBV23-1 with TRBJ2-6; 8 nucleotides agree with TRBD2. TRBV23-1 is placed among ORFs of uncertain function. The V gene end was trimmed by 1 base and the J gene end by 2 bases; junction bases not matched to a gene: 16. This CDR3 spans 21 amino acids. The CDR3 sequence: CASSQFSSGRRLRAGANVLTF. In DNA form, the CDR3 reads TGCGCCAGCAGTCAATTCTCCAGCGGGAGAAGGTTGAGGGCTGGGGCCAACGTCCTGACTTTC.

This clone was detected only once. The rearrangement uses TRBV6-5 and TRBJ1-1, with a tentative D call TRBD1 (6 bases). CDR1 and CDR2 (germline): MNHEY, SVGAGI. Trimming took 4 bases from V and 1 from J, leaving 7 bases between them. The CDR3 is 13 amino acids. CDR3 in DNA: TGTGCCAGCAGTTGGGGACAGAACACTGAAGCTTTCTTT. This sequence encodes CASSWGQNTEAFF.

The genes are TRBV3-1 (or the pseudogene TRBV3-2) and TRBJ2-6; D possibly corresponds to TRBD2 (6 bases). This CDR3 contains 17 residues. Trimming took off 5 bases at V and 1 base at J, with 15 bases between the two ends. Germline CDR1 and CDR2: LGHDT and YNNKEL (reference sequence). CDR3 in amino acids: CASSSQTSRSGANVLTF. CDR3 in DNA: TGTGCCAGCAGCTCCCAGACTAGTCGATCTGGGGCCAACGTCCTGACTTTC.

The chain links TRBV6-5 to TRBJ1-3; weak D call: TRBD1 (6 bases). Germline V gene sequence: CDR1 MNHEY, CDR2 SVGAGI. This CDR3 region has 14 residues. Trimming cost V 6 bases and J 3 bases, with 12 bases left between them. This chain's CDR3 is CASRSGAIGNTIYF. CDR3 DNA: TGTGCCAGCAGATCAGGGGCCATTGGAAACACCATATATTTT.

This chain connects TRBV6-7 to TRBJ1-2; 9 bases align to TRBD1. TRBV6-7 qualifies as an ORF whose function is uncertain. The CDR3 extends over 18 amino acids. J gave up 3 bases and V 7 bases, and 18 bases lay outside the gene matches. The CDR3 is CASNKPPTGGGIDYGYTF. The CDR3 DNA is TGTGCCAGCAACAAACCCCCGACAGGGGGTGGGATTGACTATGGCTACACCTTC.

The chain carries TRBV5-1 and TRBJ2-7, with 9 bases identical to TRBD1. There are 16 residues in the CDR3. Germline CDR1 SGHRS, CDR2 YFSETQ. Unmatched junction bases numbered 7, after V lost 0 bases and J lost 3 bases. In nucleotides, the CDR3 is TGCGCCAGCAGCTTGGGCCCCGACAGGGGGGGCTACGAGCAGTACTTC. Translated: CASSLGPDRGGYEQYF.

With respect to this clone: One junction end does not reproduce the germline sequence, and a read error may be involved. The rearrangement joins TRBV28 to TRBJ2-7; TRBD1 is a possible D gene (6 bases). From germline, CDR1 is MDHEN and CDR2 SYDVKM. The CDR3 runs to 10 residues. The CDR3 protein is CASSFGTLDF. CDR3 nucleotides: TGTGCCAGCAGTTTTGGGACACTAGACTTC.

This clone is termed large. The gene calls are TRBV6-5 and TRBJ2-7, with D possibly being TRBD1 (6 bases). This CDR3 has 15 amino acids. Per the germline V gene, CDR1 is MNHEY and CDR2 is SVGAGI. V dropped 1 base and J dropped 0 bases, with 10 bases sitting between them. The CDR3 DNA reads TGTGCCAGCAGTTACTTCGGGACATTCTCCTACGAGCAGTACTTC. The encoded protein is CASSYFGTFSYEQYF.

The chain employs TRBV29-1 and TRBJ2-1, with D possibly matching TRBD2 (6 bases). Trimming left V 4 bases short and J 9 bases short, with 19 bases between. This CDR3 has 14 residues. Germline values: CDR1 SQVTM, CDR2 ANQGSEA. The CDR3 sequence: CSVGGGLNGGEQFF. The DNA of the CDR3 is TGCAGCGTTGGGGGCGGGCTAAACGGGGGTGAGCAGTTCTTC.

This clone was picked up a small number of times. The sample holds other DNA sequences that translate to the same CDR3. The rearrangement joins TRBV29-1 to TRBJ1-2; 11 nucleotides agree with TRBD1. The trim removed 6 bases at V and 6 bases at J, leaving 6 bases unmatched. Germline values: CDR1 SQVTM, CDR2 ANQGSEA. This CDR3 contains 13 residues. CDR3 sequence (DNA): TGCAGCGTCGCCGGGACAGGGGGGAATGGCTACACCTTC. This sequence encodes CSVAGTGGNGYTF.

The chain is built from TRBV5-6 and TRBJ2-1, with 11 bases that match TRBD2. The germline gives CDR1 SGHDT, CDR2 YYEEEE. The CDR3 has 16 amino acids. V trimming: 3 bases; J trimming: 9 bases; junction bases outside the gene matches: 11. DNA of the CDR3: TGTGCCAGCAGCTCGGTACTAGCGGGAGCGTGGGGTGAGCAGTTCTTC. It yields the protein CASSSVLAGAWGEQFF.

This clone is a singleton in its sample. The chain is built from TRBV30 and TRBJ1-4, with 9 bases fitting TRBD1. The CDR3 contains 16 residues. The germline V gene encodes CDR1 GTSNPN and CDR2 SVGIG (reference sequence). After removal of 2 bases from V and 4 bases from J, the junction contained 8 bases not matched to a gene. The CDR3 reads CAWSPGQGTFNEKLFF. The DNA of the CDR3 is TGTGCCTGGAGTCCCGGACAGGGGACATTTAATGAAAAACTGTTTTTT.